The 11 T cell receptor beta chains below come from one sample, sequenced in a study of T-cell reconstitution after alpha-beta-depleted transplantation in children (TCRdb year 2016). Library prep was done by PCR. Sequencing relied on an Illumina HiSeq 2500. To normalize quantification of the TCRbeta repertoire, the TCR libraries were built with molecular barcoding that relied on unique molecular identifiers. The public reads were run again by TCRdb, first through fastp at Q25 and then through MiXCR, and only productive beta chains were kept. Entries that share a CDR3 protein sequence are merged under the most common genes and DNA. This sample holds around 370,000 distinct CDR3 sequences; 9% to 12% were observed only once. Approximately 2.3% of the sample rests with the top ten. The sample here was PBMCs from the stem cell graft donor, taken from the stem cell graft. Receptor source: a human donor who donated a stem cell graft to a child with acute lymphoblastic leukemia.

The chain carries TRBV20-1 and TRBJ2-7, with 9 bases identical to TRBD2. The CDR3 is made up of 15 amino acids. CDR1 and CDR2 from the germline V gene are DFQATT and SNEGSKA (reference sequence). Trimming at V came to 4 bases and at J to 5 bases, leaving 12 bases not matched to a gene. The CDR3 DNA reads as TGCAGTGCTAAAGGGGCTAGCGGGAAATCCCACGAGCAGTACTTC. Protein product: CSAKGASGKSHEQYF.

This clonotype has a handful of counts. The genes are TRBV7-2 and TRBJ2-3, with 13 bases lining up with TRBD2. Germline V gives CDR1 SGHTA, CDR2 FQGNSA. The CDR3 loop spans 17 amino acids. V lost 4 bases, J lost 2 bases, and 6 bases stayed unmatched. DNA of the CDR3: TGTGCCAGCAGCTACGCTACTAGCGGGAGGGCCACAGATACGCAGTATTTT. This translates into CASSYATSGRATDTQYF.

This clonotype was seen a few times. CDR3 residues: CASSLEQVGTDTQYF. DNA for the CDR3: TGTGCCAGCAGCTTAGAACAGGTGGGCACAGATACGCAGTATTTT. The rearrangement joins TRBV11-2 to TRBJ2-3; D is perhaps TRBD1 (5 bases). The V gene lost 0 bases and the J gene lost 1 base, with 8 bases spanning the gap. The CDR3 extends over 15 amino acids. Germline CDR1 reads SGHAT; CDR2 reads FQNNGV.

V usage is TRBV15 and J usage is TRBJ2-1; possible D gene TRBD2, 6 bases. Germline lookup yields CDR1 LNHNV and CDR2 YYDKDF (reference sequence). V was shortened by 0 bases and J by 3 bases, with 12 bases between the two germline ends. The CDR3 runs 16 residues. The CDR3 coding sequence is TGTGCCACCAGCAGAGATCAGAGCGGGTACTACAATGAGCAGTTCTTC. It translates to CATSRDQSGYYNEQFF. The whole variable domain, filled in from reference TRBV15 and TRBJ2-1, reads DAMVIQNPRYQVTQFGKPVTLSCSQTLNHNVMYWYQQKSSQAPKLLFHYYDKDFNNEADTPDNFQSRRPNTSFCFLDIRSPGLGDTAMYLCATSRDQSGYYNEQFFGPGTRLTVL.

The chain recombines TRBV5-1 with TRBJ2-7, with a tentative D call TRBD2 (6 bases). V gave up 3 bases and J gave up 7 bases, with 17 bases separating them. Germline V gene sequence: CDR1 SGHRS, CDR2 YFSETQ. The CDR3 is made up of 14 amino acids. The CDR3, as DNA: TGCGCCAGCAGCTCCGGGACTGCTAATGGGGAGCAGTACTTC. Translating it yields CASSSGTANGEQYF.

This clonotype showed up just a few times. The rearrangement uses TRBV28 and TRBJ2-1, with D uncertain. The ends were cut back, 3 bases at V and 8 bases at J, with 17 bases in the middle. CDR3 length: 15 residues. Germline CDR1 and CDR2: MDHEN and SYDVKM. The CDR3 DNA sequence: TGTGCCAGCAGTTTTTTCAGATCTAGACCCGATGAGCAGTTCTTC. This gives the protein CASSFFRSRPDEQFF.

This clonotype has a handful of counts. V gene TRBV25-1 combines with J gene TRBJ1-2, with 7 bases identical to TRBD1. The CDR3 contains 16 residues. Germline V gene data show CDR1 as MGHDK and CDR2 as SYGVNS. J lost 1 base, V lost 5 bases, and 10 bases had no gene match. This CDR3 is CASSPRAGGDNYGYTF. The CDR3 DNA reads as TGTGCCAGCAGTCCCCGGGCAGGGGGTGATAACTATGGCTACACCTTC.

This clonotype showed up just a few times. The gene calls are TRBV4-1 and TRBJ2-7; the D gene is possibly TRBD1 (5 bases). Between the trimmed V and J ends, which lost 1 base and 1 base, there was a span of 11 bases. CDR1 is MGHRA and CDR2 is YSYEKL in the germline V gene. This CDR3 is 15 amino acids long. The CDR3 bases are TGCGCCAGCAGCCAAGTTCAACAGGAATCCTACGAGCAGTACTTC. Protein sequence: CASSQVQQESYEQYF.

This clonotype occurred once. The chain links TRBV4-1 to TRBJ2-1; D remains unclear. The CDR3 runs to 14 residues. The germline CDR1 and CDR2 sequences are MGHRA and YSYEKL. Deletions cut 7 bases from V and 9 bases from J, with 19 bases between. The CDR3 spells CASKGPARIGEQFF. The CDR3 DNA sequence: TGCGCCAGCAAAGGGCCAGCCCGAATCGGTGAGCAGTTCTTC.

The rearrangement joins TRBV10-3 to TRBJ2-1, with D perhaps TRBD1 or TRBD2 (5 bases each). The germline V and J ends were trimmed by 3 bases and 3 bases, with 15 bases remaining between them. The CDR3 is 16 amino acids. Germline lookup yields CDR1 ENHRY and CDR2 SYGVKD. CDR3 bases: TGTGCCATCAGTGATTTTCGAGGGGTGGGCTACAATGAGCAGTTCTTC. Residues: CAISDFRGVGYNEQFF.

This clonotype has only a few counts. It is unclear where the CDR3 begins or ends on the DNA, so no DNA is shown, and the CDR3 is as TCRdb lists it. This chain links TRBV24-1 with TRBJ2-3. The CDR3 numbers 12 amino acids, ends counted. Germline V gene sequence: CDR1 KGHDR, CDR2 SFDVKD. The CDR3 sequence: CATSSSGDTQYF.